A selection of T cell receptor beta chains follows, all from one sample in a study of CD8+ T cells in alopecia areata. The assay was immunoSEQ multiplex PCR, and TCRdb's table has in-frame clones only and misses some. The top ten clones hold 1% to 1.5% of a sample with roughly 250,000 clones, under 80% of them seen once. Source: CD4+ T cells sorted from blood, taken at week 0. The source is a human donor with alopecia areata. CDR3s include the opening cysteine and the closing phenylalanine or tryptophan. D genes are given only for firm matches. Expanded clones get a size class; other rows say once, few or many, or leave the size out.

clone_size	j_call	d_call	v_call	cdr3_aa	cdr3_nt
.	TRBJ2-1	.	TRBV29-1	CSVVPVGEQFF	TGCAGCGTTGTTCCGGTTGGCGAGCAGTTCTTC
.	TRBJ2-4	.	TRBV29-1	CSVEVLGDIQYF	TGCAGCGTCGAGGTCCTTGGGGACATTCAGTACTTC
.	TRBJ1-6	.	TRBV25-1	CASSESGAQSPLHF	TGTGCCAGCAGTGAATCTGGGGCTCAATCACCCCTCCACTTT
few	TRBJ2-3	TRBD2	TRBV29-1	CSVGGPTSGDTDTQYF	TGCAGCGTGGGAGGGCCGACTAGCGGGGACACAGATACGCAGTATTTT
once	TRBJ2-1	TRBD2	TRBV29-1	CSVEEGLAGGGNEQFF	TGCAGCGTTGAAGAGGGACTAGCGGGGGGCGGCAATGAGCAGTTCTTC
.	TRBJ1-2	TRBD1	TRBV4-1	CASSQGTGETYEGYTF	TGCGCCAGCAGCCAAGGGACAGGGGAAACCTATGAGGGCTACACCTTC
.	TRBJ1-2	.	TRBV30	CAWRAGGDGYTF	TGTGCCTGGAGGGCGGGGGGCGACGGCTACACCTTC
.	TRBJ2-3	.	TRBV6-5	CASSYRTSNTDTQYF	TGTGCCAGCAGTTACCGGACAAGTAACACAGATACGCAGTATTTT
many	TRBJ1-6	.	TRBV4-2	CASSQGDGGSPLHF	TGTGCCAGCAGCCAAGGCGACGGTGGGTCACCCCTCCACTTT
.	TRBJ2-3	TRBD2	TRBV5-4	CASSRGRGLTDTQYF	TGTGCCAGCAGCCGTGGGAGGGGCTTGACAGATACGCAGTATTTT
few	TRBJ2-7	.	TRBV7-2	CASSFSTGSDYEQYF	TGTGCCAGCAGCTTCTCGACAGGATCAGATTACGAGCAGTACTTC
once	TRBJ1-1	TRBD1	TRBV20-1	CSAQGMAEAFF	TGCAGTGCACAGGGGATGGCTGAAGCTTTCTTT
once	TRBJ2-7	TRBD1	TRBV7-2	CASRRQTGMYEQYF	TGTGCCAGCAGACGCCAGACAGGGATGTACGAGCAGTACTTC
.	TRBJ1-2	.	TRBV7-9	CASNSGDPNYGYTF	TGTGCCAGCAACTCAGGGGATCCTAACTATGGCTACACCTTC
many	TRBJ2-1	.	TRBV2	CASSRGATYNEQFF	TGTGCCAGCAGTCGGGGGGCGACCTACAATGAGCAGTTCTTC
.	TRBJ1-2	TRBD1	TRBV6-5	CATHGQGSYGYTF	TGTGCCACCCATGGACAGGGAAGCTATGGCTACACCTTC
.	TRBJ2-1	TRBD1	TRBV6-1	CASRDRGNEQFF	TGTGCCAGCAGGGACAGGGGGAATGAGCAGTTCTTC
.	TRBJ2-3	.	TRBV29-1	CSAHGDSTDTQYF	TGCAGCGCCCACGGGGACAGCACAGATACGCAGTATTTT
.	TRBJ2-3	TRBD1	TRBV29-1	CSVIRGPDTQYF	TGCAGCGTGATCAGGGGGCCGGATACGCAGTATTTT
.	TRBJ2-5	.	TRBV2	CASRRDRYQETQYF	TGTGCCAGTAGGCGAGACAGGTACCAAGAGACCCAGTACTTC
.	TRBJ2-2	TRBD1	TRBV7-7	CASSARRGQGTGELFF	TGTGCTAGCAGCGCGCGACGGGGACAGGGGACCGGGGAGCTGTTTTTT
few	TRBJ1-1	TRBD1	TRBV30	CAWSPPDRANTEAFF	TGTGCCTGGAGCCCCCCCGACAGGGCGAACACTGAAGCTTTCTTT
.	TRBJ2-3	TRBD2	TRBV9	CASSLGLAGVTDTQYF	TGTGCCAGCAGCCTAGGACTAGCGGGGGTCACAGATACGCAGTATTTT